This T cell receptor beta chain was identified in a study of siplizumab effects on memory and regulatory T cells. General observations from the study: The diversity of naive T cells seemed greater than that of memory cells, and their alloresponse contribution seemed major.

Clones were read by immunoSEQ multiplex PCR, and TCRdb kept only the in-frame ones, dropping some. The repertoire has approximately 100,000 clones, more than 90% of them found once; the top ten carry 2.5% to 3%. V gave up 2 bases and J gave up 8 bases, with 15 bases separating them. The V gene's germline CDR1 is MNHNY and CDR2 SVGAGI (reference sequence). The CDR3 loop spans 15 amino acids. Comment on this clone: Antigen: not known.

The TCR sequence derives from a human donor in good health. Some clones in this sample may be carry-over from other donors' samples. The rearrangement joins TRBV6-6 to TRBJ1-4, with D perhaps TRBD1 (6 bases). The sample taken for sequencing was CD4+ T cells sorted from blood. The DNA of the CDR3 is TGTGCCAGCAGTTACCGAGCCAACAGGGAGGAAAAACTGTTTTTT. Its protein is CASSYRANREEKLFF.